Listed here are 15 T cell receptor beta chains from one sample, sequenced in a study of shared clonotypes between healthy human individuals. The method was immunoSEQ multiplex PCR; TCRdb's version includes in-frame clones alone and lacks a portion of them. This sample carries 2 million to 3 million clones, approximately 94% of them seen once, and the ten largest clones take more than 0.35%. The sample taken for sequencing was naive CD4+ T cells from PBMCs. Sample subset: CD45RA+ positively selected. These receptors were obtained from a man aged 18 to 30 in good health. Some clones in this sample may be carry-over from other donors' samples.

This rearrangement joins TRBV5-4 to TRBJ2-2; D is unclear. Germline V gives CDR1 SGHNT, CDR2 YYREEE (reference sequence). This CDR3 has 15 residues. The V end was cut by 2 bases, the J end by 0 bases, with 8 bases between. In nucleotides, the CDR3 is TGTGCCAGCAGCTTCGGTCTCCCGAACACCGGGGAGCTGTTTTTT. Protein: CASSFGLPNTGELFF. The full variable domain, in which reference TRBV5-4 and TRBJ2-2 provide the parts outside the CDR3, is ETGVTQSPTHLIKTRGQQVTLRCSSQSGHNTVSWYQQALGQGPQFIFQYYREEENGRGNFPPRFSGLQFPNYSSELNVNALELDDSALYLCASSFGLPNTGELFFGEGSRLTVL.

V gene TRBV7-9 combines with J gene TRBJ2-6, with D unresolved. The CDR3 is 17 amino acids. In germline, CDR1 is SEHNR, CDR2 FQNEAQ (reference sequence). Trimming shortened V by 0 bases and J by 1 base, and 10 bases separated the two germline ends. The CDR3 spells CASSLASVGSGANVLTF. The CDR3, as DNA: TGTGCCAGCAGCTTAGCGAGTGTCGGATCTGGGGCCAACGTCCTGACTTTC.

The chain carries TRBV5-1 and TRBJ2-1; D possibly matches TRBD1 or TRBD2 (5 bases each). V lost 2 bases, J lost 8 bases, and 14 bases lay in between. The CDR3 covers 14 residues. Germline CDR1 is SGHRS and CDR2 is YFSETQ. This chain's CDR3 is CASSFSGRTDEQFF. Here the CDR3 DNA reads TGCGCCAGCAGCTTTTCGGGGCGAACCGATGAGCAGTTCTTC.

The chain links TRBV6-1 to TRBJ2-1, with a weak D call TRBD1 (5 bases). Germline-derived CDR1 and CDR2 are MNHNS and SASEGT. V lost 7 bases, J lost 9 bases, and 22 bases lay in between. This CDR3 is 15 amino acids long. The CDR3 is CASTLPSQGILEQFF. In nucleotides, the CDR3 is TGTGCCAGCACGCTGCCCTCCCAGGGAATACTTGAGCAGTTCTTC.

This chain links TRBV5-1 with TRBJ2-2; 8 bases match TRBD2. Trimming at V came to 0 bases and at J to 5 bases, leaving 9 bases not matched to a gene. The length of the CDR3 is 17 residues. CDR1 is SGHRS and CDR2 is YFSETQ in the germline V gene. CDR3: CASSLGPGGPRTGELFF. CDR3 DNA sequence: TGCGCCAGCAGCTTGGGACCGGGAGGGCCGAGAACCGGGGAGCTGTTTTTT.

This clone occurred a few times. This CDR3 is CASSPEFGNTEAFF. The CDR3 nucleotides are TGTGCCAGCAGCCCGGAGTTTGGTAACACTGAAGCTTTCTTT. The gene calls are TRBV5-4 and TRBJ1-1, with D unclear. Trimming cost V 4 bases and J 2 bases, with 12 bases left between them. Germline values: CDR1 SGHNT, CDR2 YYREEE (reference sequence). The CDR3 is made up of 14 amino acids.

The gene calls are TRBV4-1 and TRBJ1-4; no firm D call. V lost 1 base and J 0 bases, leaving 12 bases between the germline ends. Germline V gene lookup returns CDR1 MGHRA and CDR2 YSYEKL. The CDR3 totals 17 residues. The CDR3 nucleotides read TGCGCCAGCAGCCAAGTGGGCACCATTGCAACTAATGAAAAACTGTTTTTT. Amino acids: CASSQVGTIATNEKLFF.

This chain connects TRBV6-5 to TRBJ1-1; no reliable D call. The germline V gene has CDR1 MNHEY and CDR2 SVGAGI. V shed 0 bases and J shed 10 bases, with 15 bases lying between them. This CDR3 comprises 14 residues. The CDR3 sequence: CASSYSLSGRGAFF. The CDR3 bases are TGTGCCAGCAGTTACTCGCTGAGCGGGCGGGGAGCTTTCTTT.

J is TRBJ2-7 and V is TRBV11-1; no clear D. Germline V lookup: CDR1 SGHAT, CDR2 FQDESV (reference sequence). V lost 1 base and J 0 bases, leaving 7 bases between the germline ends. The CDR3 runs to 14 residues. The CDR3 DNA follows: TGTGCCAGCAGCTTAGGTGGCTACTCCTACGAGCAGTACTTC. Protein product: CASSLGGYSYEQYF.

The J gene is TRBJ2-2, the V gene TRBV28, with D possibly matching TRBD2 (6 bases). The germline CDR1 and CDR2 sequences are MDHEN and SYDVKM. The CDR3 runs to 14 residues. The V gene lost 7 bases and the J gene lost 6 bases, with 15 bases spanning the gap. CDR3 loop: CASIRWEAPGELFF. CDR3 nucleotide sequence: TGTGCCAGCATAAGGTGGGAGGCCCCCGGGGAGCTGTTTTTT.

This clone was counted once. The chain couples TRBV30 to TRBJ1-5, with a tentative D call TRBD1 (6 bases). The length of the CDR3 is 14 residues. V was trimmed by 3 bases and J by 11 bases, leaving 20 bases between them. CDR1 and CDR2 (germline): GTSNPN, SVGIG (reference sequence). The CDR3, as DNA: TGTGCCTGGAGCGCAGTAGGTGGGGACATGTCCCAGCATTTT. Its protein product is CAWSAVGGDMSQHF.

The genes are TRBV4-3 and TRBJ2-7; TRBD1 aligns across 8 bases. The germline CDR1 and CDR2 sequences are LGHNA and YSLEER. The CDR3 is 15 amino acids. V gave up 0 bases and J gave up 4 bases; unmatched junction bases: 5. The CDR3 DNA is TGCGCCAGCAGCCAAGACCCGACAGGGGCTTACGAGCAGTACTTC. As protein: CASSQDPTGAYEQYF.

The genes are TRBV18 and TRBJ1-5; no firm D call. CDR1 and CDR2 from the germline V gene are KGHSH and LQKENI. CDR3 length: 17 amino acids. Trimming left V 5 bases short and J 2 bases short, with 19 bases between. The CDR3 reads CASSSLMAPPGNQPQHF. CDR3 in DNA: TGTGCCAGCTCATCTTTAATGGCCCCGCCTGGCAATCAGCCCCAGCATTTT.

The DNA for the CDR3 is TGTGCCAGCAGCCCCTATCAGGGTATTTTTTCACCCCTCCACTTT. As protein: CASSPYQGIFSPLHF. The V call is TRBV2, the J call TRBJ1-6, with a weak D call TRBD1 (5 bases). The V end lost 6 bases, the J end lost 9 bases, and 18 bases lay between the germline ends. The germline gives CDR1 SNHLY, CDR2 FYNNEI. This CDR3 contains 15 residues. The full variable domain, in which reference TRBV2 and TRBJ1-6 provide the parts outside the CDR3, is EPEVTQTPSHQVTQMGQEVILRCVPISNHLYFYWYRQILGQKVEFLVSFYNNEISEKSEIFDDQFSVERPDGSNFTLKIRSTKLEDSAMYFCASSPYQGIFSPLHFGNGTRLTVT.

V gene TRBV5-4 combines with J gene TRBJ2-3; D is uncertain. CDR1 is SGHNT, CDR2 YYREEE, per germline (reference sequence). With 0 bases removed from V and 1 base from J, the gap between germline ends came to 12 bases. CDR3 length: 16 residues. For the CDR3, the DNA is TGTGCCAGCAGCTTGGCAAGCGCTGGCGGCACAGATACGCAGTATTTT. Its translation: CASSLASAGGTDTQYF.